This T cell receptor beta chain was sequenced for a study of OX40 agonist ivuxolimab in advanced cancers. TCRdb's table, derived via immunoSEQ multiplex PCR, lists solely in-frame clones and lacks some. The profile covers about 69,000 clones, with roughly nine tenths appearing a single time and 2.5% to 3% taken by the ten largest. To note about this clone: As yet, its antigen is unknown.

V dropped 4 bases and J dropped 3; count of bases not matched to a gene: 7. This CDR3 is 17 amino acids long. In germline, CDR1 is SGHNT, CDR2 YYREEE (reference sequence). General study results and limits: CD4+ and CD8+ T cells in blood underwent clonal expansion by week 6 at 0.1 to 3.0 mg/kg.

The receptor comes from an adult with an advanced solid tumor such as melanoma, head and neck, liver or kidney cancer. The chain is built from TRBV5-4 and TRBJ2-2; 12 nucleotides match TRBD2. Sample: CD4+ or CD8+ T cells sorted from blood, taken in a trial of the OX40 agonist ivuxolimab. The CDR3 reads CASSPGTSGRYTGELFF. In nucleotides, the CDR3 is TGTGCCAGCAGCCCGGGGACTAGCGGGCGATACACCGGGGAGCTGTTTTTT.